This TCR beta chain was sequenced in a study of a mutant IDH1 vaccine in newly diagnosed glioma. Study background: Patients got their first vaccination 4-6 weeks after radiotherapy alone, or with temozolomide cycles. Study results and limitations: Detectable vaccine-induced immune responses arose in 80% to 95% of patients.

The V end lost 5 bases, the J end lost 1 base, and 5 bases lay between the germline ends. The CDR3 is 12 residues long. Per germline, CDR1 SEHNR and CDR2 FQNEAQ (reference sequence). Stated time point: week 47, end of study. Alongside topical imiquimod, each dose of vaccine comprised 300 ug of mutant IDH1 20-mer peptide. Eight vaccinations went to patients in weeks 1, 3, 5, 7, 11, 15, 19, 23. The repertoire was sequenced with immunoSEQ multiplex PCR; TCRdb's copy has only in-frame clones and lacks some. Here the sample spans over 75,000 clones, roughly four fifths being singletons. To note about this clone: Its antigen is unknown.

The sequencing here drew on PBMCs, taken from a glioma patient whose treatment included an IDH1 peptide vaccine. The chain is built from TRBV7-9 and TRBJ1-1; D uncertain. The sequence was obtained from a man between 40 and 49 years old with glioma. CDR3 in amino acids: CASSPKNTEAFF. For the CDR3, the DNA is TGTGCCAGCAGCCCCAAGAACACTGAAGCTTTCTTT.